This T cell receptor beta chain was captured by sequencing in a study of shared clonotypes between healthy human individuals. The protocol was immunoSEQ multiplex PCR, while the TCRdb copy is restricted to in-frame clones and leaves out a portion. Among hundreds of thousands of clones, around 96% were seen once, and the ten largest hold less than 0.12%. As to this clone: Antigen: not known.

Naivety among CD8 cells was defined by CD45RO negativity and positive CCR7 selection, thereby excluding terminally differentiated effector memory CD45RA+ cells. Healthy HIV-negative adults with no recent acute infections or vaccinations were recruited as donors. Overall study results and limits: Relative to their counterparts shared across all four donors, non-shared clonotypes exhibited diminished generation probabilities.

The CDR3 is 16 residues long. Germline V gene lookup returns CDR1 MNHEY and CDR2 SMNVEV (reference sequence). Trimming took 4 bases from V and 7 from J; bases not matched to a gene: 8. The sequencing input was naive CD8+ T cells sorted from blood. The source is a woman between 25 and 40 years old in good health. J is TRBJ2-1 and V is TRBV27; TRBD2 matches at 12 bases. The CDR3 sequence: CASSSGLAGSVNEQFF. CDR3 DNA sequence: TGTGCCAGCAGTTCCGGACTAGCGGGATCCGTTAATGAGCAGTTCTTC.